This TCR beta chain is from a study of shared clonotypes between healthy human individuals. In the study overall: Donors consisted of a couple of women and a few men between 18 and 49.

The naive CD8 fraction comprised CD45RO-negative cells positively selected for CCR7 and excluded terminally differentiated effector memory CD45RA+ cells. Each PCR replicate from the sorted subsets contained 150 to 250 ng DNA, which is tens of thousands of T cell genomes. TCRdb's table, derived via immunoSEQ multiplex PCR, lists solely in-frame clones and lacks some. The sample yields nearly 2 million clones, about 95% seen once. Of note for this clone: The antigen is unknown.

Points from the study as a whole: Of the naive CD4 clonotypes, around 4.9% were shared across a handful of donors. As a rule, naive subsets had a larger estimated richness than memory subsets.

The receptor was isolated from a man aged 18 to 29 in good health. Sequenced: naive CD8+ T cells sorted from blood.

CDR3 sequence reads: CASSVGRDGTNYGYTF. Written as DNA, the CDR3 is TGTGCCAGCAGCGTAGGGCGGGACGGTACTAACTATGGCTACACCTTC. The chain is built from TRBV9 and TRBJ1-2, with a possible D match to TRBD1 (5 bases). CDR1 SGDLS and CDR2 YYNGEE come from the germline V gene. This CDR3 has 16 residues. Trimming took 0 bases from V and 0 from J, leaving 12 bases between them.